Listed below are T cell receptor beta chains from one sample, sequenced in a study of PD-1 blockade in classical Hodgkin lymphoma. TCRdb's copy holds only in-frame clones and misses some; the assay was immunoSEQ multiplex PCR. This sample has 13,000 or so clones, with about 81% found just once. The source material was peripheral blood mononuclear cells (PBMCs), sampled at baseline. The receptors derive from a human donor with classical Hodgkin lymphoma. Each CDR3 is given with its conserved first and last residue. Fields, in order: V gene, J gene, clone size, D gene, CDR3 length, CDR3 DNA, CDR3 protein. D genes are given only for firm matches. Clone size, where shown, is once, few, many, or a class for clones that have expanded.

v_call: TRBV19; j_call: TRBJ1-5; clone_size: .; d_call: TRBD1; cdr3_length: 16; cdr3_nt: TGTGCCAGTAGTTGGGGCGGACAGGTGAGCAATCAGCCCCAGCATTTT; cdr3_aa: CASSWGGQVSNQPQHF
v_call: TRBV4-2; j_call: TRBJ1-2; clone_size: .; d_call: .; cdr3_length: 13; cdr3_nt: TGTGCCAGCAGCCTTACAGCTAACTATGGCTACACCTTC; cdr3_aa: CASSLTANYGYTF
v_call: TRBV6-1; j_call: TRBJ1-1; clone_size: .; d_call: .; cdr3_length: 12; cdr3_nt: TGTGCCAGCAGTGAAGGAAGGCCGGGCGCTTTCTTT; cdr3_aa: CASSEGRPGAFF
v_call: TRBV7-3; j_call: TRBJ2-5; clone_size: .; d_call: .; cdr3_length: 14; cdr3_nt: TGTGCCAGCAGCCCCACAGGGCTGCAAGAGACCCAGTACTTC; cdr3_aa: CASSPTGLQETQYF
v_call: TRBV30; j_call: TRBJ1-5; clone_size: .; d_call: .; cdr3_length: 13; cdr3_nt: TGTGCCTGGAGTGGACAGAACAATCAGCCCCAGCATTTT; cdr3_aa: CAWSGQNNQPQHF
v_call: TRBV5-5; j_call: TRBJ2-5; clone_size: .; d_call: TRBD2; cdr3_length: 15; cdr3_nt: TGTGCCAGCAGCCGCGGGGGAGCGGGACAAGAGACCCAGTACTTC; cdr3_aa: CASSRGGAGQETQYF
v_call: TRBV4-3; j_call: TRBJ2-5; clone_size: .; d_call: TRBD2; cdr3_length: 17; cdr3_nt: TGCGCCAGCAGCCAAGCGCTAGCGGGGGGAATCCAAGAGACCCAGTACTTC; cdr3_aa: CASSQALAGGIQETQYF
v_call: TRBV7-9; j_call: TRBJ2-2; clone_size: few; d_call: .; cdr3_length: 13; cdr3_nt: TGTGCCAGCAGCCCGAAGGAGAAGGAGGAGCTGTTTTTT; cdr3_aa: CASSPKEKEELFF
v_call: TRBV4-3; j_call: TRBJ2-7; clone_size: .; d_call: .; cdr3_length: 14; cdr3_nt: TGCGCCAGCAGCCGCGAGGGCTTCTCCTACGAGCAGTACTTC; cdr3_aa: CASSREGFSYEQYF
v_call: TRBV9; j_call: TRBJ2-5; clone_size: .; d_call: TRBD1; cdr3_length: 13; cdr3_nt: TGTGCCAGCAACGTACAGGGGCAAGAGACCCAGTACTTC; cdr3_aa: CASNVQGQETQYF
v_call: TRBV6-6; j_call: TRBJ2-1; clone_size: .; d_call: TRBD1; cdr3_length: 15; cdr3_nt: TGTGCCAGCAGGCCGGGACAGGGGGGCCTTAATGAGCAGTTCTTC; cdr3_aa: CASRPGQGGLNEQFF
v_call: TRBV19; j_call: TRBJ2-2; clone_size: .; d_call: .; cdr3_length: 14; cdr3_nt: TGTGCCAGTAGTACGAGCGGAACCACCGGGGAGCTGTTTTTT; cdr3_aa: CASSTSGTTGELFF
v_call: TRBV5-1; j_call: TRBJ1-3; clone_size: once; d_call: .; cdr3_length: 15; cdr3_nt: TGCGCCAGCAGCTTTAGACCTGACGGTGGAAACACCATATATTTT; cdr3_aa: CASSFRPDGGNTIYF
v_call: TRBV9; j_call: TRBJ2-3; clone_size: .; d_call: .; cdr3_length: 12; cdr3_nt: TGTGCCAGCAGCGTCCAGTTAGATACGCAGTATTTT; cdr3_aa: CASSVQLDTQYF
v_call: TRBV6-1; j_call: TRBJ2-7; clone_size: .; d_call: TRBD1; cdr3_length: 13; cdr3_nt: TGTGCCAGCAGTGGGACAGGGACCTACGAGCAGTACTTC; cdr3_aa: CASSGTGTYEQYF
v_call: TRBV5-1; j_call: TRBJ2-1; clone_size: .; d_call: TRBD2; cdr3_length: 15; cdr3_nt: TGCGCCAGCAGCTTAAGCGGGGGGCCACTCAATGAGCAGTTCTTC; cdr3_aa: CASSLSGGPLNEQFF
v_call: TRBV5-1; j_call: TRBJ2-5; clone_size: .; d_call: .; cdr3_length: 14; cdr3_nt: TGCGCCAGCAGCTTGGGCCGGTACCAAGAGACCCAGTACTTC; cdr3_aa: CASSLGRYQETQYF
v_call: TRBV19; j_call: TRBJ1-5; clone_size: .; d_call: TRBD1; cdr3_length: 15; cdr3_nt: TGTGCCAGTAACGGGGGACAGGTTGGTAATCGGCCCCAGCATTTT; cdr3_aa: CASNGGQVGNRPQHF
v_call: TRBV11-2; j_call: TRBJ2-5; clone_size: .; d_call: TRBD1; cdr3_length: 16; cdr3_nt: TGTGCCAGCAGCTTAGGGACAGGGGGCCCCGGGAAGACCCAGTACTTC; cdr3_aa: CASSLGTGGPGKTQYF
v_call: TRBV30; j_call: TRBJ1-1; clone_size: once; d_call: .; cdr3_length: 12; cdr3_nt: TGTGCCTGGGGACCGCCCCTAGGGAAAGCTTTCTTT; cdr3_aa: CAWGPPLGKAFF
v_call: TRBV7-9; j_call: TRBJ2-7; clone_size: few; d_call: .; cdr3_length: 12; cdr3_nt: TGTGCCAGCGGGGACGGCTCCTACGAGCAGTACTTC; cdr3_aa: CASGDGSYEQYF
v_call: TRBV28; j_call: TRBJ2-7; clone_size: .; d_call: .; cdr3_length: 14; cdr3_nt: TGTGCCAGCACCGGACATACTGGGGACTACGAGCAGTACTTC; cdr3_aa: CASTGHTGDYEQYF
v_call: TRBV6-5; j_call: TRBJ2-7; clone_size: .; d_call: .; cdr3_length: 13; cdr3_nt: TGTGCCAGCAGTTACTCCTCGGACACGCAGGAGTACTTC; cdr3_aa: CASSYSSDTQEYF
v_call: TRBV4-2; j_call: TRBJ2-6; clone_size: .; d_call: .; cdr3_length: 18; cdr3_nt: TGTGCCAGCAGCCAAGGGCCGGCAGGGCTGGCTGGGGCCAACGTCCTGACTTTC; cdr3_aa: CASSQGPAGLAGANVLTF
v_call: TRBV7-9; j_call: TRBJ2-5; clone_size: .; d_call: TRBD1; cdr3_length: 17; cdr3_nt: TGTGCCAGCAGCTTAGGATTGACCGGGACAGGGGGGGAGACCCAGTACTTC; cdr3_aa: CASSLGLTGTGGETQYF
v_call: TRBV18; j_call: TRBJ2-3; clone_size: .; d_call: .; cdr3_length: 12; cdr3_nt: TGTGCCAGCTCACCACTATCGGATACGCAGTATTTT; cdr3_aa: CASSPLSDTQYF
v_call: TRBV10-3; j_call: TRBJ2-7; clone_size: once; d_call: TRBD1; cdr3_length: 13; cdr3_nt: TGTGCCGTCCAGGGGGCCCTGTCCTACGAGCAGTACTTC; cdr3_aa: CAVQGALSYEQYF
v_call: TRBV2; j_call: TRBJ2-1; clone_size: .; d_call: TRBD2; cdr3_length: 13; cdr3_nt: TGTGCCAGCGGGACTAGCGGAGGGAATGAGCAGTTCTTC; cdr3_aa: CASGTSGGNEQFF
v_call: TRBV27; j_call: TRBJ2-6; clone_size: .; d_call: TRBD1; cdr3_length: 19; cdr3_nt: TGTGCCAGCAGTTTACATATCTCCGGGACAGCCTCTGGGGCCAACGTCCTGACTTTC; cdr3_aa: CASSLHISGTASGANVLTF
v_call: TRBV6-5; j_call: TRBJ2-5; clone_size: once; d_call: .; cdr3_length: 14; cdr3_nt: TGTGCCAGCAGCCAAGCGTCAGGGAAAGAGACCCAGTACTTC; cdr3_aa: CASSQASGKETQYF
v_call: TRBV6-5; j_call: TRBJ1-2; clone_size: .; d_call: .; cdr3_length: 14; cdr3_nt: TGTGCCAGCAGTCTCTTAAGGGGAATAGATGGCTACACCTTC; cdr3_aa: CASSLLRGIDGYTF
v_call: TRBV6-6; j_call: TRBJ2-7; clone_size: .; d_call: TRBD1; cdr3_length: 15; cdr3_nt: TGTGCCAGCAGTTCCATCCTCGGGACAGGGGGCGAGCAGTACTTC; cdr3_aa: CASSSILGTGGEQYF
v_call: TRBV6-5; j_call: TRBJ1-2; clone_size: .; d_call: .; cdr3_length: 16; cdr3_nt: TGTGCCAGCAGTTATTGGGGGGAGGAGTATCTCCGTGGCTACACCTTC; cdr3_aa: CASSYWGEEYLRGYTF
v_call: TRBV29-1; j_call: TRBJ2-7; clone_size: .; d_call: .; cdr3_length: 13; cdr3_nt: TGCAGCGTTGAAGCAGGGCCCTCCTACGAGCAGTACTTC; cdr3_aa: CSVEAGPSYEQYF
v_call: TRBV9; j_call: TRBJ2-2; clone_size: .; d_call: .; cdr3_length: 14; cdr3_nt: TGTGCCAGCAGCGTAGTGGGGGGAGCCGGGGAGCTGTTTTTT; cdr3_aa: CASSVVGGAGELFF
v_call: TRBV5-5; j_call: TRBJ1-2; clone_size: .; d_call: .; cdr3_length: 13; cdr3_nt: TGTGCCAGCAGCTTGGGTTTTCTCTATGGCTACACCTTC; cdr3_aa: CASSLGFLYGYTF
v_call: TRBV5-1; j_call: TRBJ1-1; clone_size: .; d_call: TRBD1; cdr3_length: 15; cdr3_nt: TGCGCCAGCAGCACCACAGGGGGCGGTGACACTGAAGCTTTCTTT; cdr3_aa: CASSTTGGGDTEAFF
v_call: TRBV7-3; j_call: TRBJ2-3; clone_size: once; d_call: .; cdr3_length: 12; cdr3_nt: TGTGCCAGCAGCTTAACGGCAGATACGCAGTATTTT; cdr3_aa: CASSLTADTQYF
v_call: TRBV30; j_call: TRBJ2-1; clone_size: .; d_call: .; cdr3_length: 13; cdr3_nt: TGTGCCTGGAAAGTAGGTGTTTACAATGAGCAGTTCTTC; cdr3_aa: CAWKVGVYNEQFF
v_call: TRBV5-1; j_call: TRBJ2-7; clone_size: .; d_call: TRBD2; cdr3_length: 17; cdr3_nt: TGCGCCAGCAGCTCAGGGCGACGGGGGGATCGAACCTACGAGCAGTACTTC; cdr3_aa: CASSSGRRGDRTYEQYF
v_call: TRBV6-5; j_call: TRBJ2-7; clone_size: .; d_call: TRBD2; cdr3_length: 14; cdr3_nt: TGTGCCAGCAGTCCTCGGGGGGAGTCGTACGAGCAGTACTTC; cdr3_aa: CASSPRGESYEQYF
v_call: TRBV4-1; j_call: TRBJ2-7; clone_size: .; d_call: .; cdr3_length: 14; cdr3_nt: TGCGCCAGCAGCCAAGAAAAGGGATGGGGCGAGCAGTACTTC; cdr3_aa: CASSQEKGWGEQYF
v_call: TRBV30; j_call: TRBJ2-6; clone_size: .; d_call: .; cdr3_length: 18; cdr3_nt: TGTGCCTGGAGTCCCCGGAGGCAGTCCTTCTCTGGGGCCAACGTCCTGACTTTC; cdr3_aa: CAWSPRRQSFSGANVLTF
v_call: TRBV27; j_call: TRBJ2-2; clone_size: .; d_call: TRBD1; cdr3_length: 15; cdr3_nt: TGTGCCAGCAGAAGGAAGGACAGGGGCACCGGGGAGCTGTTTTTT; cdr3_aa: CASRRKDRGTGELFF
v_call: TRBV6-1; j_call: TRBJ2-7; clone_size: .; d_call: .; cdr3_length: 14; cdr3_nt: TGTGCCAGCAGTACGGACCCTTTTTCCTACGAGCAGTACTTC; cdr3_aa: CASSTDPFSYEQYF
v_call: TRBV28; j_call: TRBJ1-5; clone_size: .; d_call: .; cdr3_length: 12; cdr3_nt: TGTGCCAGCAGGGTAGGGAGCCAGCCCCAGCATTTT; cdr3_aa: CASRVGSQPQHF
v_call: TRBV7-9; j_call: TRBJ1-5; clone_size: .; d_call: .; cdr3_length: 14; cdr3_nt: TGTGCCAGCAGCTTTGGGGGGGACAATCAGCCCCAGCATTTT; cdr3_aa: CASSFGGDNQPQHF
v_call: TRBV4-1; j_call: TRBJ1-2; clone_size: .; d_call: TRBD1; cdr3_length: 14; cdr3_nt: TGCGCCAGCAGCCAAGGACAGGGGGTTTATGGCTACACCTTC; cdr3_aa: CASSQGQGVYGYTF
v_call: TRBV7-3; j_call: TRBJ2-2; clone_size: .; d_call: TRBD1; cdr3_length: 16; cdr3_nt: TGTGCCAGCAGCTTCGAAGGGACAGGGCGAACCGGGGAGCTGTTTTTT; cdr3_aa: CASSFEGTGRTGELFF
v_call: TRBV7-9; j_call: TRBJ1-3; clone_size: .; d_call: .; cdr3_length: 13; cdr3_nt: TGTGCCAGCAGCTTAGGGGCTGGAAACACCATATATTTT; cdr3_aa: CASSLGAGNTIYF
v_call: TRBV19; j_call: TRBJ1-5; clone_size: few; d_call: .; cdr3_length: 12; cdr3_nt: TGTGCCACAGAGGACCGGCGAGGGCCCCAGCATTTT; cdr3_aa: CATEDRRGPQHF
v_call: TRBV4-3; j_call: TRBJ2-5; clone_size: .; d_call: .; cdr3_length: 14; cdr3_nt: TGCGCCAGCAGCCAAGGCCAGGGGGGAGAGACCCAGTACTTC; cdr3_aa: CASSQGQGGETQYF
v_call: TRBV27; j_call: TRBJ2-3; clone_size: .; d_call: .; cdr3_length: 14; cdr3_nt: TGTGCCAGCAGTTCAGTATTACGCACAGATACGCAGTATTTT; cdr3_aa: CASSSVLRTDTQYF
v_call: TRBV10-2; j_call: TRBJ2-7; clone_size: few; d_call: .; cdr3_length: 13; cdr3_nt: TGCGCCAGCAGTGAGTCGCCACAGACAGAGCAGTACTTC; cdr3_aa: CASSESPQTEQYF
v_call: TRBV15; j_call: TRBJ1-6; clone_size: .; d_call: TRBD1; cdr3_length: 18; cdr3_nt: TGTGCCACCAGCAGATCTGGGACAGGGAGCTCCTATAATTCACCCCTCCACTTT; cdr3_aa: CATSRSGTGSSYNSPLHF